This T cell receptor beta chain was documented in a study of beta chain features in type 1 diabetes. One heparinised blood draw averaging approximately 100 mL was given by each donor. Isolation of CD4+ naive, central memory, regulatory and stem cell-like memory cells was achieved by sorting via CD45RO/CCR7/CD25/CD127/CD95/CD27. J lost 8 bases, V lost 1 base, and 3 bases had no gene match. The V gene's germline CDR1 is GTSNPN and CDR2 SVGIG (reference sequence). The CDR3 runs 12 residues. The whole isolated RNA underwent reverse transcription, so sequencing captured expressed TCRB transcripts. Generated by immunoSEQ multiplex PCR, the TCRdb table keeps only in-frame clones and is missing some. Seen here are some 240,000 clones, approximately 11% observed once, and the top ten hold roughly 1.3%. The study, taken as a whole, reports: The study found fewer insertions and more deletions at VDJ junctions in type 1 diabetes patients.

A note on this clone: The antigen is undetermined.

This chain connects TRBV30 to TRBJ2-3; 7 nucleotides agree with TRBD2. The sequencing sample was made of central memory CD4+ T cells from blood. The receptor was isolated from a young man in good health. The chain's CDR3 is CAWSGERGTQYF. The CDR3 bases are TGTGCCTGGAGTGGGGAGCGGGGTACGCAGTATTTT. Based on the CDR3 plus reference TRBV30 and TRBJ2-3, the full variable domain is SQTIHQWPATLVQPVGSPLSLECTVEGTSNPNLYWYRQAAGRGLQLLFYSVGIGQISSEVPQNLSASRPQDRQFILSSKKLLLSDSGFYLCAWSGERGTQYFGPGTRLTVL.